This is a list of T cell receptor beta chains from one sample in a study of T cell responses to AZD1222 COVID-19 vaccine. Here immunoSEQ multiplex PCR was the method, and the copy in TCRdb shows in-frame clones only, minus some. Here the sample spans about 100,000 clones, about 89% being singletons. Sequenced material: peripheral blood, taken on day 0 of AZD1222 vaccination. These receptors were taken from an adult in good health. Both conserved end residues are part of each CDR3. A D gene is named only where the DNA matches it firmly. The size entry is marked missing in some rows and otherwise reads once, few, many or a size class.

j_call v_call d_call clone_size cdr3_aa cdr3_nt
TRBJ2-7 TRBV7-9 NA once CASSWGDYEQYF TGTGCCAGCAGCTGGGGAGATTACGAGCAGTACTTC
TRBJ1-4 TRBV19 NA NA CASSIQGRDEKLFF TGTGCCAGTAGTATTCAGGGGAGGGATGAAAAACTGTTTTTT
TRBJ2-7 TRBV19 TRBD1 NA CASSTGGSYEQYF TGTGCCAGTAGTACAGGGGGCTCCTACGAGCAGTACTTC
TRBJ1-3 TRBV6-5 NA NA CASRQAGPGNTIYF TGTGCCAGCCGGCAGGCAGGGCCCGGAAACACCATATATTTT
TRBJ1-6 TRBV6-5 TRBD1 NA CASSYSGQGLSPLHF TGTGCCAGCAGTTACTCGGGACAGGGCCTTTCACCCCTCCACTTT
TRBJ2-1 TRBV11-2 TRBD1 once CASSLKSGQGAGDEQFF TGTGCCAGCAGCTTAAAATCTGGACAGGGGGCTGGGGATGAGCAGTTCTTC
TRBJ1-1 TRBV19 TRBD1 NA CASSPPGTGVPVGTEAFF TGTGCCAGTAGTCCCCCCGGGACAGGGGTCCCCGTTGGGACTGAAGCTTTCTTT
TRBJ1-4 TRBV6-5 NA NA CASSQDVGNEKLFF TGTGCCAGCAGCCAGGACGTCGGTAATGAAAAACTGTTTTTT
TRBJ1-6 TRBV5-1 NA NA CASSFSKDSPLHF TGCGCCAGCAGCTTTTCTAAGGATTCACCCCTCCACTTT
TRBJ1-3 TRBV7-8 NA NA CASSLAGGGTAGNTIYF TGTGCCAGCAGCTTAGCCGGGGGGGGAACAGCCGGAAACACCATATATTTT
TRBJ1-1 TRBV6-4 NA NA CASTPWAGLYTEAFF TGTGCCAGCACCCCCTGGGCAGGACTATACACTGAAGCTTTCTTT
TRBJ1-2 TRBV27 TRBD1 NA CASSTSGGLYHGYTF TGTGCCAGCAGTACTTCAGGGGGTTTGTACCATGGCTACACCTTC
TRBJ2-3 TRBV13 NA once CASSYPVGGPDTQYF TGTGCCAGCAGCTATCCAGTGGGGGGCCCAGATACGCAGTATTTT
TRBJ1-4 TRBV25-1 NA NA CASSVWGNEKLFF TGTGCCAGCAGTGTGTGGGGTAATGAAAAACTGTTTTTT
TRBJ1-2 TRBV5-1 NA NA CASSATGDYGYTF TGCGCCAGCAGCGCCACCGGGGATTATGGCTACACCTTC
TRBJ1-1 TRBV5-1 TRBD1 NA CASSPRGTVNTEAFF TGCGCCAGCAGCCCTAGGGGGACAGTGAACACTGAAGCTTTCTTT
TRBJ1-1 TRBV11-1 NA NA CASSLGVKNTEAFF TGTGCCAGCAGCTTAGGCGTAAAGAACACTGAAGCTTTCTTT
TRBJ1-5 TRBV4-1 NA NA CASSQDLRSNQPQHF TGCGCCAGCAGCCAAGATCTCCGGAGTAATCAGCCCCAGCATTTT
TRBJ1-1 TRBV5-4 NA NA CASSLRRGVLNTEAFF TGTGCCAGCAGCTTACGGCGGGGCGTCTTGAACACTGAAGCTTTCTTT
TRBJ2-1 TRBV6-1 NA NA CASSEWWTANEQFF TGTGCCAGCAGTGAATGGTGGACAGCCAATGAGCAGTTCTTC
TRBJ1-1 TRBV5-6 TRBD1 medium-sized CASHGQGTNTEAFF TGTGCCAGCCACGGACAGGGGACGAACACTGAAGCTTTCTTT
TRBJ2-7 TRBV7-9 NA NA CASSAAWLEYEQYF TGTGCCAGCAGCGCGGCTTGGCTTGAGTACGAGCAGTACTTC
TRBJ2-3 TRBV4-2 TRBD2 NA CASSQPVAGGGTDTQYF TGTGCCAGCAGCCAACCAGTAGCGGGGGGGGGCACAGATACGCAGTATTTT
TRBJ2-7 TRBV9 NA NA CASSPSNRAIYEQYF TGTGCCAGCAGCCCGTCTAACAGGGCAATCTACGAGCAGTACTTC
TRBJ1-1 TRBV2 NA NA CASSAQSNTEAFF TGTGCCAGCAGTGCACAGAGTAACACTGAAGCTTTCTTT
TRBJ1-2 TRBV11-2 TRBD1 NA CASSPGQDLFYTF TGTGCCAGCAGCCCAGGACAGGACCTGTTCTACACCTTC
TRBJ1-2 TRBV9 NA NA CASSGWTEINYGYTF TGTGCCAGCAGCGGCTGGACGGAGATTAACTATGGCTACACCTTC
TRBJ1-2 TRBV7-9 TRBD1 NA CASSLARPGGGYTF TGTGCCAGCAGCTTAGCTCGCCCAGGGGGTGGCTACACCTTC